This TCR beta chain stems from a study of OX40 agonist ivuxolimab in advanced cancers. Study-wide background: Therapy given before enrollment (anti-PD-1, anti-PD-L1 or anti-CTLA-4) was allowed, and 40% had some. Three patients got partial responses; one had hepatocellular carcinoma and two had cutaneous melanoma. Broader study findings: Expanded clones were, on average, more numerous in CD8+ T cells than in CD4+.

As regards this clone: The antigen is not known.

With 5 bases clipped from V and 0 bases from J, the junction kept 15 bases outside the gene matches. Germline CDR1 is SEHNR and CDR2 is FQNEAQ (reference sequence). This CDR3 is built from 18 residues. Autoimmune disease history or systemic immunosuppression was exclusionary. This table comes from immunoSEQ multiplex PCR, and its TCRdb copy is limited to in-frame clones, with some not included. The data show over 55,000 clones, with around 80% seen just once and more than 2% held by the top ten. The chain carries TRBV7-9 and TRBJ2-7, with TRBD1 matching over 8 bases. The sequence was collected from an adult with an advanced solid tumor such as melanoma, head and neck, liver or kidney cancer. The sample here was CD4+ or CD8+ T cells sorted from blood, taken in a trial of the OX40 agonist ivuxolimab. The CDR3 sequence is CASSLRTGKRENSYEQYF. For the CDR3, the DNA is TGTGCCAGCAGCCTACGGACAGGGAAACGGGAAAACTCCTACGAGCAGTACTTC.